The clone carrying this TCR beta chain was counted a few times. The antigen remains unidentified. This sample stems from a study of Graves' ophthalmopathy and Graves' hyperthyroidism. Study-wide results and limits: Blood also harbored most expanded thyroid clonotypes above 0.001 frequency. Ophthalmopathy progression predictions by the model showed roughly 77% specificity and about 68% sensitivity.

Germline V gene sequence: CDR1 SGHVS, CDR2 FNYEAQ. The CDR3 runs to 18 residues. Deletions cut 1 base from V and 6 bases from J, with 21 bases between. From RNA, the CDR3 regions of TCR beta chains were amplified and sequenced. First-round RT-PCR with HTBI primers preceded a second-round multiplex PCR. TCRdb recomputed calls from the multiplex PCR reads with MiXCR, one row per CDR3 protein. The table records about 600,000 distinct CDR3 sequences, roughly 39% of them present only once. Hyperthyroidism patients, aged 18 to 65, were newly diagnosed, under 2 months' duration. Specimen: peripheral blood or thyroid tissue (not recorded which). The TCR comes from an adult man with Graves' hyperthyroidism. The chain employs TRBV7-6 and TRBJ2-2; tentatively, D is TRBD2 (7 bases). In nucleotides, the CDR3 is TGTGCCAGCAGCTTAGATGCGGGTTGGCGGGGGACACCCGGGGAGCTGTTTTTT. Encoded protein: CASSLDAGWRGTPGELFF.